Each of the 10 T cell receptor beta chains below was sequenced from the same sample in a study of cytomegalovirus exposure and HLA in healthy donors (dated by TCRdb to about 2017). Receptors were amplified or captured by the immunoSEQ multiplex PCR assay. For the multiplex PCR, a mixture combining 60 forward primers for TCR Vbeta segments and 13 reverse primers for TCR Jbeta segments was used. The table comes from immuneACCESS by way of TCRdb, which keeps in-frame sequences with V and J called. Part of the clones is missing from these tables; in studies checked, under half for an unresolved V gene and the rest for unknown reasons. This sample is represented by 160,000 or so clones; roughly three quarters of them were singletons. The ten largest clones take up around 9.8% of the sample. Sequencing was carried out using PBMCs. Receptors originate from a man between 18 and 29 years old in good health and CMV-seropositive.

This chain joins TRBV27 and TRBJ2-5; the D is unclear. Judging by the DNA end, TRBJ2-7 fits better; the J call may be wrong. In germline, CDR1 is MNHEY, CDR2 SMNVEV (reference sequence). The CDR3 sequence is 13 residues long. In nucleotides, the CDR3 is TGTGCCAGCAGTTTATCGTTTCGCTACGAGCAGTACTTC. Amino acids: CASSLSFRYEQYF.

The V and J genes are TRBV6-5 and TRBJ1-6; 7 positions match TRBD1. The CDR3 runs 15 residues. Per germline, CDR1 MNHEY and CDR2 SVGAGI. V shed 5 bases and J 9 bases; nucleotides not matched to a gene: 10. The chain's CDR3 is CASSTRDRLGSPLHF. The DNA for the CDR3 is TGTGCCAGCAGTACCCGGGACAGATTAGGTTCACCCCTCCACTTT.

This clone has a single count. This chain uses TRBV12-5 with TRBJ1-2; unclear D gene. Per the germline V gene, CDR1 is LGHNT and CDR2 is FRNRAP. The CDR3 is 15 amino acids. Trimming removed 0 bases at V and 2 bases at J, with 10 bases between. CDR3 coding DNA: TGTGCTAGTGGTTTGGTTGGCCTTCCCAACTATGGCTACACCTTC. Encoded protein: CASGLVGLPNYGYTF.

CDR3 amino acids: CASSVDRVGNTEAFF. The DNA of the CDR3 is TGTGCCAGCAGCGTAGACAGGGTAGGAAACACTGAAGCTTTCTTT. The chain joins TRBV9 to TRBJ1-1; maybe TRBD1 (6 bases). The CDR3 loop spans 15 amino acids. Germline-derived CDR1 and CDR2 are SGDLS and YYNGEE. The V and J ends lost 0 bases and 2 bases respectively, with 11 bases between them.

This clone appeared a few times. The chain carries TRBV27 and TRBJ1-2; D gene ambiguous. Trimming removed 0 bases from V and 4 bases from J, with 15 bases in between. The germline gives CDR1 MNHEY, CDR2 SMNVEV (reference sequence). The CDR3 loop spans 16 amino acids. The CDR3 reads CASSLSVQSLTYGYTF. For the CDR3, the DNA is TGTGCCAGCAGTTTATCGGTACAGTCTTTGACCTATGGCTACACCTTC.

V is TRBV19 and J is TRBJ2-2; 11 bases line up with TRBD2. V lost 5 bases to trimming and J lost 4 bases; unmatched junction nucleotides: 3. The CDR3 loop spans 15 amino acids. Germline V lookup: CDR1 LNHDA, CDR2 SQIVND (reference sequence). The CDR3 coding sequence is TGTGCCAGTAGTTTAGCGGGAGGGATCACCGGGGAGCTGTTTTTT. Translating it yields CASSLAGGITGELFF. Complete variable domain (other parts from reference TRBV19 and TRBJ2-2): DGGITQSPKYLFRKEGQNVTLSCEQNLNHDAMYWYRQDPGQGLRLIYYSQIVNDFQKGDIAEGYSVSREKKESFPLTVTSAQKNPTAFYLCASSLAGGITGELFFGEGSRLTVL.

V and J are TRBV7-8 and TRBJ2-1, with D hard to call. V lost 8 bases and J lost 5, with 13 bases in between. This CDR3 comprises 13 residues. Germline CDR1 SGHVS, CDR2 FQNEAQ. The CDR3 here is CASGEAPNNEQFF. CDR3 in DNA: TGTGCCAGCGGAGAAGCGCCAAACAATGAGCAGTTCTTC.

This rearrangement joins TRBV5-4 to TRBJ2-2, with 7 bases that match TRBD1. The germline V gene has CDR1 SGHNT and CDR2 YYREEE (reference sequence). This CDR3 region has 15 residues. J was trimmed by 4 bases and V by 3 bases; bases with no gene match: 6. The CDR3 coding sequence is TGTGCCAGCAGCTGGGACAGTGGGTCCACCGGGGAGCTGTTTTTT. Translating gives CASSWDSGSTGELFF.

V is TRBV6-1 and J is TRBJ1-2; a weak D match, TRBD1 (5 bases). The CDR3 consists of 17 residues. Per germline, CDR1 MNHNS and CDR2 SASEGT. Trimming stripped 4 bases from V and 3 bases from J, with 21 bases between. CDR3 DNA: TGTGCCAGCAGTGGTCCCAGGGAAGGCTGGTGGGACTATGGCTACACCTTC. Translation gives CASSGPREGWWDYGYTF.

This clone was found once. In DNA, the CDR3 is TGTGCCAGCAGTTCGCAGGGGGCAGGCTACACCTTC. Encoded protein: CASSSQGAGYTF. The chain uses TRBV27 and TRBJ1-2; TRBD1 matches at 8 bases. The CDR3 loop spans 12 amino acids. CDR1 is MNHEY, CDR2 SMNVEV, per germline (reference sequence). Trimming at V came to 4 bases and at J to 8 bases, leaving 3 bases not matched to a gene.